The 29 T cell receptor beta chains given below trace back to one sample, sequenced in a study of breast tumors, draining lymph nodes, adjacent tissues. Axillary draining lymph nodes of breast cancer patients supplied the node samples. MiXCR, applied by TCRdb to the multiplex PCR reads, yields one record per CDR3 protein. The table lists approximately 190,000 distinct CDR3 sequences, around a third of them singletons, with approximately 4.5% in the top ten. Source material: axillary lymph node tissue. These receptors all come from a female donor with breast cancer. Some clones in this sample may be carry-over from other donors' samples.

With respect to this clonotype: One base away lies a much larger clone, so this may be a sequencing read error. The chain has TRBV10-3 and TRBJ1-2; D may be TRBD1 (6 bases). The CDR3 runs 14 residues. The germline V and J ends were trimmed by 6 bases and 3 bases, with 14 bases remaining between them. Germline V gives CDR1 ENHRY, CDR2 SYGVKD. The CDR3 region is CAISPGATDYGYTF. CDR3 nucleotide sequence: TGTGCCATCAGCCCGGGGGCCACGGACTATGGCTACACCTTC.

The sample holds many counts of this clonotype. The chain joins TRBV30 to TRBJ1-4; unclear D gene. CDR1 GTSNPN and CDR2 SVGIG come from the germline V gene (reference sequence). V was trimmed by 2 bases and J by 7 bases, leaving 8 bases between them. The CDR3 spans 12 residues. CDR3 sequence reads: CAWSRPAEKLFF. The CDR3 region has the DNA TGTGCCTGGAGTCGGCCCGCTGAAAAACTGTTTTTT.

The table lists this clonotype with many counts. At one end the junction does not follow the germline gene, possibly because of a read error. The chain employs TRBV5-1 and TRBJ2-2; 7 bases match TRBD2. Germline assignment: CDR1 SGHRS and CDR2 YFSETQ. This CDR3 contains 15 residues. CDR3 in DNA: TGTGCCAGCAGCGTTGGGGGGGCGAACACCGGGGAGCTGTTTTTT. It encodes CASSVGGANTGELFF.

As for this clonotype: At one end the junction does not follow the germline gene, possibly because of a read error. This chain connects TRBV7-2 to TRBJ2-7; D may be TRBD2 (6 bases). The germline V gene encodes CDR1 SGHTA and CDR2 FQGNSA. The CDR3 is 15 residues long. This CDR3 is CASSPRAGEDYGQYF. CDR3 coding DNA: TGTGCCAGCAGCCCTCGAGCGGGCGAGGACTACGGGCAGTACTTC.

Details on this clonotype: Given a much more abundant clone one base away, this may be a read error. Without the conserved terminal phenylalanine or tryptophan, this CDR3 likely stems from a read error. The chain couples TRBV18 to TRBJ2-7, with D tentatively TRBD1 or TRBD2 (5 bases each). CDR3 size: 14 residues. Trimming removed 5 bases at V and 6 bases at J, with 17 bases between. Germline V gives CDR1 KGHSH, CDR2 LQKENI. Here the CDR3 DNA reads TGTGCCAGCTCATCGAGGGACCCCCCGGGCGAGCAGTACCTC. Protein: CASSSRDPPGEQYL.

This clonotype showed up just a few times. The rearrangement joins TRBV18 to TRBJ2-1; TRBD2 matches 14 bases. Germline CDR1 and CDR2: KGHSH and LQKENI. The CDR3 runs 16 residues. The V segment lost 2 bases and the J segment 6 bases; nucleotides outside the gene matches: 3. The DNA for the CDR3 is TGTGCCAGCTCACCATCCGGGACTAGCGGGGGCAATGAGCAGTTCTTC. Translated: CASSPSGTSGGNEQFF.

As for this clonotype: The junction differs from germline at one of its ends, possibly a read error. This chain connects TRBV7-9 to TRBJ1-3; D unresolved. Germline CDR1 SEHNR, CDR2 FQNEAQ (reference sequence). The CDR3 has 17 residues. DNA of the CDR3: TGTGCCAGCAGCTTAGCTAGCGGAGTCTACTCTGGAAACCCCATATATTTT. Translation gives CASSLASGVYSGNPIYF.

This clonotype was found many times. The chain combines TRBV10-3 with TRBJ2-2; 9 bases fit TRBD2. The J segment lost 6 bases and the V segment lost 10 bases, leaving 6 bases of the junction unmatched. The CDR3 loop spans 13 amino acids. Per germline, CDR1 ENHRY and CDR2 SYGVKD. DNA for the CDR3: TGTGCCACCAATAGCGGGAGCGCCGGGGAGCTGTTTTTT. Its translation: CATNSGSAGELFF.

This clonotype was recorded many times. CDR3 region: CASSLLIAGGLDTQYF. CDR3 coding DNA: TGTGCCAGCAGCTTACTGATAGCGGGGGGGCTGGATACGCAGTATTTT. This chain connects TRBV5-4 to TRBJ2-3, with 11 nucleotides matching TRBD2. This CDR3 comprises 16 residues. The germline gives CDR1 SGHNT, CDR2 YYREEE (reference sequence). V was clipped by 2 bases and J by 6 bases; unmatched bases: 8.

The genes are TRBV5-1 and TRBJ2-3, with 8 bases identical to TRBD1. In germline, CDR1 is SGHRS, CDR2 YFSETQ. Germline trimming cut 0 bases from V and 2 bases from J; bases unmatched to any gene: 11. This CDR3 comprises 18 residues. CDR3: CASSLDGQGDRVTDTQYF. DNA of the CDR3: TGCGCCAGCAGCTTGGATGGACAGGGTGACCGGGTCACAGATACGCAGTATTTT.

Many counts were recorded for this clonotype. CDR3: CSVEAGEKLFF. Here the CDR3 DNA reads TGCAGCGTTGAGGCCGGTGAAAAACTGTTTTTT. This chain connects TRBV29-1 to TRBJ1-4; D uncertain. Germline assignment: CDR1 SQVTM and CDR2 ANQGSEA. The CDR3 has 11 amino acids. Trimming removed 3 bases from V and 7 bases from J, with 6 bases in between.

Many counts were recorded for this clonotype. The CDR3 loop is CASSWGSLGRETQYF. The DNA for the CDR3 is TGTGCCAGTTCCTGGGGGAGCCTCGGGAGAGAGACCCAGTACTTC. J is TRBJ2-5 and V is TRBV19; tentative D call: TRBD2 (6 bases). The CDR3 loop spans 15 amino acids. Trimming cost V 8 bases and J 4 bases, with 20 bases left between them. Germline assignment: CDR1 LNHDA and CDR2 SQIVND (reference sequence).

This clonotype has at least ten counts. An end of the junction differs from the germline gene, which may be a read error. The DNA for the CDR3 is TGTGCCAGTAGTATAGATCTTCAAAGCACCGATACGCAGTATTTT. Its protein product is CASSIDLQSTDTQYF. The chain is built from TRBV19 and TRBJ2-3; D unresolved. Germline CDR1 LNHDA, CDR2 SQIVND (reference sequence). The CDR3 extends over 15 amino acids.

This clonotype was observed many times. The chain carries TRBV4-1 and TRBJ2-5; D is ambiguous. The germline gives CDR1 MGHRA, CDR2 YSYEKL. The CDR3 runs 15 residues. The germline V and J ends were trimmed by 0 bases and 3 bases, with 11 bases remaining between them. CDR3 DNA: TGCGCCAGCAGCCAAGAAAGGAACATGAAAGAGACCCAGTACTTC. It translates to CASSQERNMKETQYF.

About this clonotype itself: This may stem from a read error, because a much larger clone lies one nucleotide away. The genes are TRBV6-5 and TRBJ2-3, with 8 bases identical to TRBD1. Germline-derived CDR1 and CDR2 are MNHEY and SVGAGI. The CDR3 length is 13 residues. This chain's CDR3 is CVSSTGGRDTQYF. In nucleotides, the CDR3 is TGTGTCAGCAGTACAGGGGGGCGGGATACGCAGTATTTT.

The sample holds many counts of this clonotype. This chain joins TRBV2 and TRBJ1-3, with 10 bases that match TRBD1. Germline V gene sequence: CDR1 SNHLY, CDR2 FYNNEI. V was clipped by 3 bases and J by 0 bases; unmatched bases: 5. The CDR3 sequence is 17 residues long. CDR3 protein: CASSEIRTGGSGNTIYF. The CDR3 nucleotides are TGTGCCAGCAGTGAGATTCGGACAGGGGGCTCTGGAAACACCATATATTTT. The whole variable domain, filled in from reference TRBV2 and TRBJ1-3, reads EPEVTQTPSHQVTQMGQEVILRCVPISNHLYFYWYRQILGQKVEFLVSFYNNEISEKSEIFDDQFSVERPDGSNFTLKIRSTKLEDSAMYFCASSEIRTGGSGNTIYFGEGSWLTVV.

The rearrangement joins TRBV30 to TRBJ1-5; D is possibly TRBD1 (6 bases). V shed 0 bases and J shed 4 bases, with 13 bases lying between them. There are 15 residues in the CDR3. Germline CDR1 reads GTSNPN; CDR2 reads SVGIG (reference sequence). The CDR3 sequence: CAWSVQAGENQPQHF. The CDR3, as DNA: TGTGCCTGGAGTGTACAGGCAGGGGAAAATCAGCCCCAGCATTTT. Filled out from reference TRBV30 and TRBJ1-5, the complete variable domain reads SQTIHQWPATLVQPVGSPLSLECTVEGTSNPNLYWYRQAAGRGLQLLFYSVGIGQISSEVPQNLSASRPQDRQFILSSKKLLLSDSGFYLCAWSVQAGENQPQHFGDGTRLSIL.

This clonotype turned up a few times. This rearrangement joins TRBV5-4 to TRBJ1-1, with 11 bases lining up with TRBD1. The V and J ends lost 0 bases and 6 bases, in that order; junction bases with no gene match: 7. From germline, CDR1 is SGHNT and CDR2 YYREEE (reference sequence). The CDR3 runs 16 residues. The CDR3 here is CASSLGGQGARAEAFF. The CDR3 DNA reads as TGTGCCAGCAGCTTGGGCGGACAGGGGGCAAGGGCTGAAGCTTTCTTT.

The chain recombines TRBV9 with TRBJ1-5; the D is unclear. CDR3 length: 19 amino acids. V was shortened by 3 bases and J by 2 bases, with 24 bases between the two germline ends. CDR1 and CDR2 from the germline V gene are SGDLS and YYNGEE. The CDR3 loop is CASSATSGRVVGGNQPQHF. DNA for the CDR3: TGTGCCAGCAGCGCGACTAGCGGGAGGGTTGTCGGGGGCAATCAGCCCCAGCATTTT.

Comment on this clonotype: This may stem from a read error, because a much larger clone lies one nucleotide away. CDR3 nucleotides: TGTGCCCAAAAGAAAGACTCTGGAAACACCATGTATTTT. Translating gives CAQKKDSGNTMYF. This chain joins TRBV30 and TRBJ1-3; no reliable D call. The CDR3 totals 13 residues. Germline V gene data show CDR1 as GTSNPN and CDR2 as SVGIG (reference sequence).

This clonotype was counted ten times or more. This chain links TRBV16 with TRBJ2-3, with TRBD1 matching 8 bases. This CDR3 has 14 residues. Germline V gives CDR1 KGHSY, CDR2 FQNENV. With V trimmed by 4 bases and J by 3 bases, 3 bases remained unmatched. CDR3 DNA sequence: TGTGCCAGCAGCCTCGACAGGGGTACAGATACGCAGTATTTT. It translates to CASSLDRGTDTQYF. Complete variable domain (other parts from reference TRBV16 and TRBJ2-3): GEEVAQTPKHLVRGEGQKAKLYCAPIKGHSYVFWYQQVLKNEFKFLISFQNENVFDETGMPKERFSAKCLPNSPCSLEIQATKLEDSAVYFCASSLDRGTDTQYFGPGTRLTVL.

Comment on this clonotype: It is unclear where the CDR3 begins or ends on the DNA, so no DNA is shown, and the CDR3 is as TCRdb lists it. The CDR3 loop reads CATSIYLCSAAGGTDTQYF. The rearrangement links TRBV15 to TRBJ2-3; TRBD1, the table's D call, was not compared with the DNA. The CDR3 is made up of 19 amino acids, end residues included. CDR1 and CDR2 from the germline V gene are LNHNV and YYDKDF (reference sequence).

Note on this clonotype: Since a much larger clone is just one base distant, this may be a read error. The J gene is TRBJ2-3, the V gene TRBV20-1; 9 nucleotides align to TRBD1. V lost 8 bases to trimming and J lost 3 bases; unmatched junction nucleotides: 6. The CDR3 loop spans 13 amino acids. The germline V gene has CDR1 DFQATT and CDR2 SNEGSKA (reference sequence). CDR3 residues: CSNWDRATDTQYF. As DNA, the CDR3 is TGCAGTAACTGGGACAGGGCAACAGATACGCAGTATTTT.

This clonotype has ten or more counts. The chain combines TRBV10-2 with TRBJ1-2; maybe TRBD1 (6 bases). V shed 0 bases and J shed 6 bases, with 11 bases lying between them. Germline lookup yields CDR1 WSHSY and CDR2 SAAADI. This CDR3 is built from 14 residues. CDR3 in amino acids: CASSESYRAHGYTF. CDR3 nucleotides: TGCGCCAGCAGTGAGTCGTACAGGGCCCATGGCTACACCTTC.

The chain joins TRBV28 to TRBJ2-2, with D maybe TRBD1 (5 bases). Trimming took 4 bases from V and 6 from J, leaving 12 bases between them. CDR3 length: 14 residues. Looked up from germline, CDR1 is MDHEN and CDR2 is SYDVKM. CDR3 sequence (DNA): TGTGCCAGCAGTTATATAGGGGTCCCCGGGGAGCTGTTTTTT. Protein product: CASSYIGVPGELFF.

In its sample, this clonotype was seen many times. V usage is TRBV29-1 and J usage is TRBJ1-1, with unresolved D. This CDR3 has 12 amino acids. The germline CDR1 and CDR2 sequences are SQVTM and ANQGSEA. Trimming left V 8 bases short and J 4 bases short, with 14 bases between. The CDR3 bases are TGCAGCTCTGACGGGGAGGGCACTGAAGCTTTCTTT. Protein: CSSDGEGTEAFF.

This clonotype was observed at least ten times. The rearrangement links TRBV20-1 to TRBJ2-1; TRBD2 matches at 7 bases. The CDR3 consists of 16 residues. V dropped 6 bases and J dropped 1; count of bases not matched to a gene: 12. Germline-derived CDR1 and CDR2 are DFQATT and SNEGSKA (reference sequence). CDR3 sequence reads: CSARRGGRASYNEQFF. CDR3 coding DNA: TGCAGTGCAAGAAGGGGCGGGAGAGCATCCTACAATGAGCAGTTCTTC.

In its sample, this clonotype was seen many times. The rearrangement links TRBV14 to TRBJ1-3; the D gene is possibly TRBD1 (6 bases). From germline, CDR1 is SGHDN and CDR2 FVKESK. Trimming pared 5 bases from V and 8 bases from J, leaving 10 bases between. CDR3 size: 12 residues. The CDR3 nucleotides read TGTGCCAGCAGCTCTCAGGGGTACACCATATATTTT. Protein product: CASSSQGYTIYF.

In regard to this clonotype: It is unclear where the CDR3 begins or ends on the DNA, so no DNA is shown, and the CDR3 is as TCRdb lists it. The rearrangement uses TRBV7-2 and TRBJ2-2; TRBD2, the table's D call, was not compared with the DNA. A total of 22 residues make up the CDR3, ends included. CDR1 SGHTA and CDR2 FQGNSA come from the germline V gene. This CDR3 is CASSTGLAGARGRFFGPGELFF.